This T cell receptor (beta chain) was found in a study of CD8+ T cells in alopecia areata. Findings and limits, study-wide: The study found higher clonality in lesional than normal scalp, especially in alopecia totalis/universalis. Although TCR sharing was seen in mice, sharing across patients was less clear, possibly for HLA-related reasons.

Lesional scalp tissue (obtained by punch biopsy) and peripheral blood were collected from alopecia areata patients. The V end lost 6 bases, the J end lost 8 bases, and 10 bases lay between the germline ends. Germline V gene sequence: CDR1 SEHNR, CDR2 FQNEAQ (reference sequence). The CDR3 spans 12 residues. Regarding this clone: Antigen: not known.

RNA was isolated and reverse transcribed to cDNA, the sequencing template. Clones were sequenced by immunoSEQ multiplex PCR, and TCRdb holds only the in-frame ones, with some missing. The sample comprises 180,000 or so clones, about 72% of which are singletons, and 9.5% to 12% rests with the top ten. The sequence was obtained from a human donor with alopecia areata. J is TRBJ2-2 and V is TRBV7-9; D remains ambiguous. The starting material was CD8+ T cells sorted from blood, obtained at week 0. CDR3 DNA: TGTGCCAGCAGGACCGAGCAGGGGGAGCTGTTTTTT. Protein product: CASRTEQGELFF.